What follows are 27 T cell receptor beta chains derived from one specimen sequenced in a study of T cell clonality in common variable immunodeficiency. Repertoires were generated with immunoSEQ multiplex PCR, while TCRdb's copy carries only in-frame clones and drops some. Altogether 40,000 or so clones were found in the sample, and no singletons occur. Specimen: peripheral blood mononuclear cells. Every receptor here comes from a person between 18 and 75 years old in good health.

This clone showed up just a few times. The read halts 3 residues ahead of the CDR3 end, with the missing end drawn from the germline J gene. The genes are TRBV30 and TRBJ2-3; 8 positions match TRBD2. Germline loops: CDR1 GTSNPN, CDR2 SVGIG (reference sequence). The CDR3 loop spans 11 amino acids. The part of the CDR3 DNA that was read is TGTGCCTGGGGTAGCGGGGAGACG. Translation gives CAWGSGET. The complete CDR3 reads CAWGSGETQYF.

There are many counts of this clone. The read stops 3 residues short of the end of the CDR3; the missing end is completed from the germline J gene. The chain recombines TRBV5-1 with TRBJ2-7; 7 nucleotides agree with TRBD1. The CDR3 totals 18 residues. Trimming cost V 2 bases and J 0 bases; bases outside gene matches: 14. Germline V gene lookup returns CDR1 SGHRS and CDR2 YFSETQ. CDR3 DNA, as far as it was read: TGCGCCAGCAGCTTTAATCCCCCCAGACAGGGTAACTCCTACGAG. It yields the protein CASSFNPPRQGNSYE. The complete CDR3 reads CASSFNPPRQGNSYEQYF.

This clone was recorded many times. Coverage ceases 3 residues before the CDR3 finishes, and the germline J gene fills in the end. The rearrangement joins TRBV30 to TRBJ1-1; a weak D match, TRBD1 (6 bases). CDR3 length: 14 amino acids. Germline V gene sequence: CDR1 GTSNPN, CDR2 SVGIG (reference sequence). The CDR3 protein is CAWSTPGAGREAFF. The CDR3 DNA, read in part, is TGTGCCTGGAGTACCCCAGGGGCCGGCCGGGAG. The whole variable domain, filled in from reference TRBV30 and TRBJ1-1, reads SQTIHQWPATLVQPVGSPLSLECTVEGTSNPNLYWYRQAAGRGLQLLFYSVGIGQISSEVPQNLSASRPQDRQFILSSKKLLLSDSGFYLCAWSTPGAGREAFFGQGTRLTVV.

This clone was seen only a few times. The missing CDR3 end, 3 residues past where the read stops, is filled in from the germline J gene. The rearrangement joins TRBV10-2 to TRBJ2-5, with 9 bases that match TRBD2. The CDR3 spans 15 residues. CDR1 WSHSY and CDR2 SAAADI come from the germline V gene. J was trimmed by 7 bases and V by 7 bases; bases with no gene match: 13. CDR3: CASTAAGGLIWTQYF. The sequenced part of the CDR3 DNA is TGCGCCAGCACGGCTGCGGGAGGGCTTATCTGGACC.

The table lists this clone with many counts. Read sequence stops 3 residues before the CDR3 end, and the germline J gene provides the missing end. The chain has TRBV30 and TRBJ2-7; maybe TRBD2 (6 bases). The CDR3 extends over 14 amino acids. V lost 3 bases and J lost 2, with 14 bases in between. In germline, CDR1 is GTSNPN, CDR2 SVGIG (reference sequence). The CDR3 reads CAWRREQRTYEQYF. The CDR3 bases that were read are TGTGCCTGGAGGCGGGAACAGAGAACCTACGAG.

This clone was seen at least ten times. The sequence runs out 3 residues before the end of the CDR3; the remainder is reconstructed from the germline J gene. The rearrangement links TRBV20-1 to TRBJ2-7; the match to TRBD2 covers 11 bases. With 4 bases clipped from V and 5 bases from J, the junction kept 7 bases outside the gene matches. Germline lookup yields CDR1 DFQATT and CDR2 SNEGSKA (reference sequence). CDR3 length equals 14 residues. CDR3 bases read: TGCAGTGCTACACTAGCGGGAGCCCCTAACGAG. This translates into CSATLAGAPNE. The whole CDR3 reads CSATLAGAPNEQYF.

Ten or more counts support this clone. The observed sequence ends 3 residues before the CDR3 terminus, with the missing tail filled in from the germline J gene. The chain links TRBV2 to TRBJ2-2, with D possibly matching TRBD1 (5 bases). V was cut by 2 bases and J by 0 bases, with 7 bases left in between. CDR1 and CDR2 (germline): SNHLY, FYNNEI. This CDR3 has 15 residues. CDR3 region: CASSEPGTNTGELFF. CDR3 bases read: TGTGCCAGCAGTGAACCAGGGACGAACACCGGGGAG.

There are many counts of this clone. With the read ending 3 residues before the CDR3 end, the germline J gene is used to fill in that end. The chain uses TRBV19 and TRBJ2-3, with a tentative D call TRBD1 (5 bases). The CDR3 has 14 residues. Trimming took off 3 bases at V and 4 bases at J, with 11 bases between the two ends. CDR1 is LNHDA and CDR2 is SQIVND in the germline V gene (reference sequence). CDR3 loop: CASSIQGKADTQYF. CDR3 DNA, as far as it was read: TGTGCCAGTAGTATCCAGGGTAAAGCAGATACG.

This clone was observed at least ten times. From the germline J gene comes the end of the CDR3, since the read stops 3 residues before it. The chain carries TRBV7-9 and TRBJ1-2; no clear D gene. CDR1 and CDR2 from the germline V gene are SEHNR and FQNEAQ (reference sequence). This CDR3 region has 13 residues. The V end lost 5 bases, the J end lost 4 bases, and 11 bases lay between the germline ends. CDR3 DNA, as far as it was read: TGTGCCAGCAGCCCAGACACCCTCTATGGC. Translated: CASSPDTLYG. Given in full, the CDR3 is CASSPDTLYGYTF.

This clone has ten or more counts. The read is 3 residues too short to cover the CDR3 end, so that end is filled in from the germline J gene. The chain carries TRBV28 and TRBJ2-7; 8 nucleotides match TRBD2. The CDR3 is made up of 15 amino acids. Germline V gene sequence: CDR1 MDHEN, CDR2 SYDVKM. V lost 6 bases, J lost 5 bases, and 12 bases stayed unmatched. The part of the CDR3 DNA that was read is TGTGCCAGCAGGCCTGGAAGCGGGAGAGCCGACGAG. It specifies CASRPGSGRADE. In full, the CDR3 reads CASRPGSGRADEQYF.

This clone was observed many times. The read terminates 3 residues ahead of where the CDR3 ends, so the germline J gene completes it. V gene TRBV5-1 combines with J gene TRBJ2-2; possibly TRBD1 for D (6 bases). This CDR3 has 16 residues. Trimming took 0 bases from V and 6 from J, leaving 15 bases between them. Looked up from germline, CDR1 is SGHRS and CDR2 is YFSETQ. The CDR3 spells CASSLAQGTGAGELFF. CDR3 bases read: TGCGCCAGCAGCTTGGCCCAGGGGACCGGAGCCGGGGAG.

This clone was counted ten times or more. Sequencing ends 3 residues short of the CDR3 end; the germline J gene provides the rest. This sequence joins TRBV7-2 and TRBJ2-7, with TRBD2 matching over 9 bases. Losses at the gene ends were 3 bases for V and 2 bases for J; bases not matched to a gene: 5. Germline V CDR1 and CDR2: SGHTA, FQGNSA. The CDR3 has 15 residues. CDR3 loop: CASSFQAGGAYEQYF. CDR3 DNA (partial): TGTGCCAGCAGCTTCCAAGCGGGAGGCGCCTACGAG.

In its sample, this clone was seen many times. The DNA ends 3 residues before the CDR3 does, and the rest of the CDR3 is filled in from the germline J gene. The chain couples TRBV7-3 to TRBJ1-6, with TRBD1 as a possible D gene (5 bases). The CDR3 is 15 amino acids. Germline CDR1 is SGHTA and CDR2 is FQGTGA. V lost 1 base, J lost 9 bases, and 13 bases lay in between. The CDR3 reads CASSLNGQYGSPLHF. The CDR3 bases that were read are TGTGCCAGCAGCTTAAACGGACAATACGGTTCACCC.

This clone came up many times. The observed sequence ends 3 residues before the CDR3 terminus, with the missing tail filled in from the germline J gene. V usage is TRBV7-8 and J usage is TRBJ2-3; tentative D call: TRBD1 (6 bases). Germline V gene sequence: CDR1 SGHVS, CDR2 FQNEAQ. With 1 base removed from V and 2 bases from J, the gap between germline ends came to 13 bases. The length of the CDR3 is 16 residues. The CDR3 sequence is CASSLGLRGTTDTQYF. CDR3 DNA (partial): TGTGCCAGCAGCTTAGGTTTGAGGGGGACCACAGATACG.

This clone was counted many times. The CDR3 goes on 3 residues after the read ends, and that part is filled in from the germline J gene. The gene calls are TRBV19 and TRBJ1-1; D remains ambiguous. The CDR3 has 14 amino acids. Between the trimmed V and J ends, which lost 0 bases and 2 bases, there was a span of 7 bases. Germline loops: CDR1 LNHDA, CDR2 SQIVND (reference sequence). The CDR3 DNA, read in part, is TGTGCCAGTAGTATAGAGAGGGTCAACACTGAA. Translation gives CASSIERVNTE. The entire CDR3 is CASSIERVNTEAFF.

This clone has at least ten counts. The CDR3 end is not reached by the read, which stops 3 residues before it; the germline J gene fills it in. The chain employs TRBV30 and TRBJ1-5; 7 bases are a match to TRBD1. The CDR3 is made up of 15 amino acids. V shed 0 bases and J 6 bases; nucleotides not matched to a gene: 8. Germline-derived CDR1 and CDR2 are GTSNPN and SVGIG (reference sequence). CDR3 DNA (partial): TGTGCCTGGAGTGTAGGCAGGGGGGTGTTTCAGCCC. Its translation is CAWSVGRGVFQP. The complete CDR3 protein is CAWSVGRGVFQPQHF.

This clone was recorded many times. Sequencing ends 3 residues short of the CDR3 end; the germline J gene provides the rest. V gene TRBV6-4 combines with J gene TRBJ2-7; tentatively, D is TRBD2 (6 bases). Germline V lookup: CDR1 MRHNA, CDR2 SNTAGT. Trimming took 0 bases from V and 5 from J, leaving 11 bases between them. The CDR3 is 14 residues long. The sequenced part of the CDR3 DNA is TGTGCCAGCAGTGACTCGGAGGGGCAGGACGAG. It codes for CASSDSEGQDE. In full, the CDR3 is CASSDSEGQDEQYF.

This clone showed up many times. The sequenced part of the CDR3 DNA is TGCAGTGCTAGAGGGCAGTTGAACACTGAA. Amino acids: CSARGQLNTE. The full CDR3 protein reads CSARGQLNTEAFF. V and J are TRBV20-1 and TRBJ1-1, with D uncertain. Read coverage stops 3 residues before the CDR3 terminus; the germline J gene supplies the remainder. Between the trimmed V and J ends, which lost 1 base and 0 bases, there was a span of 6 bases. CDR3 length equals 13 residues. In germline, CDR1 is DFQATT, CDR2 SNEGSKA (reference sequence).

This clone has at least ten counts. The CDR3 end is not reached by the read, which stops 3 residues before it; the germline J gene fills it in. The genes are TRBV5-1 and TRBJ2-5; 15 bases map to TRBD2. After removal of 0 bases from V and 4 bases from J, the junction contained 7 bases not matched to a gene. Looked up from germline, CDR1 is SGHRS and CDR2 is YFSETQ. The CDR3 is 18 amino acids. The DNA read from the CDR3 is TGCGCCAGCAGCTTGGGGGGACTAGCGGGAGGTTATGGAGAGACC. It yields the protein CASSLGGLAGGYGET. The entire CDR3 sequence reads CASSLGGLAGGYGETQYF. Together with reference TRBV5-1 and TRBJ2-5, the CDR3 gives the full variable domain: KAGVTQTPRYLIKTRGQQVTLSCSPISGHRSVSWYQQTPGQGLQFLFEYFSETQRNKGNFPGRFSGRQFSNSRSEMNVSTLELGDSALYLCASSLGGLAGGYGETQYFGPGTRLLVL.

Many counts were recorded for this clone. The CDR3 extends 3 residues past the end of the read, so its final part is completed from the germline J gene. V and J are TRBV19 and TRBJ2-5, with 7 bases aligning to TRBD1. Germline trimming cut 6 bases from V and 5 bases from J; bases unmatched to any gene: 9. The germline CDR1 and CDR2 sequences are LNHDA and SQIVND (reference sequence). The CDR3 runs to 14 residues. The covered CDR3 bases are TGTGCCAGTAGACCGACAGGGAGCGTGGAGACC. This gives the protein CASRPTGSVET. In full, the CDR3 reads CASRPTGSVETQYF. Full variable domain (remainder filled in from reference TRBV19 and TRBJ2-5): DGGITQSPKYLFRKEGQNVTLSCEQNLNHDAMYWYRQDPGQGLRLIYYSQIVNDFQKGDIAEGYSVSREKKESFPLTVTSAQKNPTAFYLCASRPTGSVETQYFGPGTRLLVL.

This clone was seen repeatedly, ten times or more. The read ends 3 residues shy of where the CDR3 ends; the end is completed using the germline J gene. J is TRBJ1-5 and V is TRBV19, with D possibly being TRBD1 (6 bases). Germline-derived CDR1 and CDR2 are LNHDA and SQIVND (reference sequence). The ends were cut back, 3 bases at V and 0 bases at J, with 12 bases in the middle. The CDR3 covers 16 residues. The part of the CDR3 DNA that was read is TGTGCCAGTAGTATCCGACAGGCTGATAGCAATCAGCCC. It translates to CASSIRQADSNQP. In full, the CDR3 is CASSIRQADSNQPQHF.

The sample holds many counts of this clone. The DNA read from the CDR3 is TGTGCCAGCTCACCGGCCGGGGCCTACGAG. Its translation: CASSPAGAYE. The full CDR3 protein reads CASSPAGAYEQYF. This chain links TRBV18 with TRBJ2-7, with TRBD2 as a possible D gene (5 bases). With the read ending 3 residues before the CDR3 end, the germline J gene is used to fill in that end. The CDR3 runs 13 residues. The germline V gene has CDR1 KGHSH and CDR2 LQKENI. V dropped 3 bases and J dropped 2 bases, with 8 bases sitting between them.

At least ten counts were recorded for this clone. The CDR3 end is not reached by the read, which stops 3 residues before it; the germline J gene fills it in. The J gene is TRBJ2-3, the V gene TRBV5-1, with no clear D. V lost 0 bases to trimming and J lost 0 bases, with 11 bases between them. Per the germline V gene, CDR1 is SGHRS and CDR2 is YFSETQ. This CDR3 comprises 16 residues. The CDR3 reads CASSLEVPTSTDTQYF. Incomplete CDR3 DNA: TGCGCCAGCAGCTTGGAAGTGCCGACTAGCACAGATACG.

This clone was detected ten times or more. The read ends 3 residues before the CDR3 terminus; that terminus is restored from the germline J gene. This chain connects TRBV18 to TRBJ2-7; weak D call: TRBD1 (6 bases). Looked up from germline, CDR1 is KGHSH and CDR2 is LQKENI. Trimming stripped 4 bases from V and 5 bases from J, with 15 bases between. The CDR3 covers 14 residues. The sequenced part of the CDR3 DNA is TGTGCCAGCTCACGACTGGACAGCCAGGACGAG. Translated: CASSRLDSQDE. The full-length CDR3 reads as CASSRLDSQDEQYF.

As to this clone: The read finishes 3 residues shy of the CDR3 end, and the germline J gene is used to complete it. The V and J genes are TRBV7-9 and TRBJ2-2, with 11 positions matching TRBD2. V was pared by 3 bases and J by 5 bases, with 2 bases of the junction left unmatched. The CDR3 is made up of 15 amino acids. Germline-derived CDR1 and CDR2 are SEHNR and FQNEAQ (reference sequence). The CDR3 loop is CASSFRTSGTGELFF. The part of the CDR3 DNA that was read is TGTGCCAGCAGCTTCAGGACTAGCGGGACCGGGGAG.

This clone was found a few times. The read finishes 3 residues shy of the CDR3 end, and the germline J gene is used to complete it. The gene calls are TRBV7-6 and TRBJ1-4, with no clear D. The V gene's germline CDR1 is SGHVS and CDR2 FNYEAQ. V was trimmed by 4 bases and J by 8 bases, leaving 8 bases between them. This CDR3 comprises 12 residues. The part of the CDR3 DNA that was read is TGTGCCAGCAGCTCCCCACTCGAAAAA. The encoded protein is CASSSPLEK. In full, the CDR3 reads CASSSPLEKLFF.

This clone was observed many times. The read comes to an end 3 residues before the CDR3 does, leaving the germline J gene to fill in the end. The chain joins TRBV7-9 to TRBJ1-1; D ambiguous. V lost 1 base and J lost 0, with 9 bases in between. The CDR3 is 15 amino acids. The germline CDR1 and CDR2 sequences are SEHNR and FQNEAQ (reference sequence). Partial CDR3 DNA: TGTGCCAGCAGCTTAGATATGCGGGTGAACACTGAA. This encodes CASSLDMRVNTE. The whole CDR3 protein reads CASSLDMRVNTEAFF.